These T cell receptor beta chains were read from a single sample in a study of response to subunit inactivated influenza vaccine. From the RT-PCR reads, TCRdb called clonotypes with MiXCR, one entry per CDR3 protein. The sample contains a few hundred thousand distinct CDR3 sequences, approximately 11% of which appear only once. The data also belong to a second study, concerning T cells expressing NK-cell markers.

The sample in question was PBMCs from blood, obtained on the day of vaccination. These TCRs come from a middle-aged man who received an inactivated influenza vaccine. Each CDR3 is given without its conserved first and last residue. Expanded clones are given a class, and other clones once, few, many or no size at all.

CDR3 length,J gene,clone size,V gene,CDR3 protein
11,TRBJ2-1,few,TRBV12-3/TRBV12-4,ASSGTTGGKQF
10,TRBJ2-7,few,TRBV10-3,AISGKDYEQY
11,TRBJ2-5,-,TRBV9,ASSPGAQETQY
13,TRBJ2-7,-,TRBV5-1,ASSSKGGASYEQY
13,TRBJ2-6,-,TRBV9,ASSPLSSGANVLT
12,TRBJ1-1,-,TRBV10-3,AIWVGGLNTEAV
14,TRBJ2-1,-,TRBV10-3,AISGLAGGDYNEQF
13,TRBJ2-5,-,TRBV30,AWSRPGLMGETQY
13,TRBJ1-1,many,TRBV7-9,ASGTGADRGTEAF
12,TRBJ2-5,-,TRBV2,ATSGLAGGRTQY
11,TRBJ2-7,few,TRBV5-1,ASSLAGLHGKY
12,TRBJ2-1,few,TRBV5-1,ASSLANRENEQF
13,TRBJ2-1,-,TRBV7-2,ASSLGPGGYNEQF
14,TRBJ1-6,many,TRBV12-3/TRBV12-4,ASSFTLTGGNSPLH
13,TRBJ2-7,few,TRBV21-1,ASSKFNSFPYEQY
13,TRBJ1-2,-,TRBV28,ASSGTIWTDYGYT
9,TRBJ1-2,-,TRBV7-9,ASSHFHGYT
10,TRBJ2-5,few,TRBV2,ASLGPQETQY
18,TRBJ2-1,many,TRBV6-2/TRBV6-3,ASSYSRGLAGGPRNNEQF
17,TRBJ2-1,many,TRBV7-8,ASSFPRSPGGGSYNEQF
11,TRBJ2-5,-,TRBV11-2,ASSVQAQETQY
12,TRBJ2-3,few,TRBV29-1,SFRGLTRTDTQY
15,TRBJ2-1,few,TRBV12-3/TRBV12-4,ASNNPLDRGGNNEQF
14,TRBJ2-5,few,TRBV18,ASSPSARGYQETQY
11,TRBJ2-5,few,TRBV20-1,SAPVQGQETQY
12,TRBJ2-2,many,TRBV2,ASRGQVNTGELF
12,TRBJ1-6,few,TRBV27,ASRAPVSNSPLH
12,TRBJ1-2,-,TRBV6-1,ASSDTLDIYGYT
15,TRBJ2-1,few,TRBV6-2/TRBV6-3,ASSYPPGTGAVDEQF
15,TRBJ2-4,many,TRBV24-1,ATSDRLGQGGDVIQY
14,TRBJ2-3,-,TRBV4-3,ASSQDPPGLTDTQY
12,TRBJ1-6,-,TRBV5-6,ASSLQGAYSPLH
13,TRBJ2-3,-,TRBV5-1,ASSFQGQSTDTQY
13,TRBJ2-3,-,TRBV19,ASSGRDSSTDTQY
13,TRBJ2-2,-,TRBV24-1,ATSDPRSRTGELF
15,TRBJ2-7,-,TRBV15,ATSMPGHSVYSYEQY
12,TRBJ2-3,few,TRBV11-2,ASSQEDSTDTQY
12,TRBJ1-4,few,TRBV5-5,ASSSTFQDEKLF
14,TRBJ1-4,-,TRBV4-2,ASSQDVQATNEKLF
12,TRBJ2-4,few,TRBV28,ASSLGRYRYIQY
13,TRBJ2-3,many,TRBV12-3/TRBV12-4,ASRSLAGPADTQY